This T cell receptor (beta chain) was found in a study of T cells in localized non-small cell lung cancer (dated by TCRdb to the early 2020s). General notes on the study: The study examined T cell repertoires in 200 to 250 patients with early-stage NSCLC and compared tumors with uninvolved tumor-adjacent lungs. The cohort comprised some 220 treatment-naïve NSCLC patients with resected, localized lung tumors. NSCLC patients had a mean age of approximately 66 years, and around 140 were male and around 110 female. Results the study describes overall, beyond this receptor: Uninvolved tumor-adjacent lung showed the highest T cell clonality, higher than tumor, which suggests more focused antigenic responses in the adjacent lung. A median of about 50 of the top 100 tumor clones turned up in the paired uninvolved adjacent lung, and 25 to 35 of those clones also ranked among the top 100 of that same adjacent lung. Higher T cell density in blood was associated with longer overall survival, whereas higher clonality in adjacent lung was associated with shorter survival. Because multi-region tumor sequencing was not done, intratumor heterogeneity could not be ruled out. Because the study design was exploratory, TCR variables were selected using unadjusted p-values without false-discovery rate correction.

This clone was observed once. Its antigen specificity is not known. Base qualities are not provided; no much larger clone lies one nucleotide away. Trimmed from V: 5 bases; trimmed from J: 5 bases; junction bases lacking a gene match: 15. The CDR3 has 17 amino acids, counting the end cysteine and phenylalanine. The entry retains the CDR3 DNA only, 51 bases that are in frame from base 1. CDR1 SEHNR and CDR2 FQNEAQ were looked up in the germline V gene (reference sequence). At diagnosis, peripheral blood, uninvolved tumor-adjacent lung and tumor were collected and were preserved as a mix of fresh-frozen and FFPE material. For TCR repertoire profiling, blood samples were analyzed in the form of peripheral blood mononuclear cells. The immunoSEQ Assay was used to sequence TCR beta CDR3 regions from DNA. Per the original workflow: To compute T cell density, TCR beta template counts were normalized to usable DNA, which was estimated by amplifying housekeeping genes. The preseqR package was used to estimate richness by extrapolating to 400,000 templates for PBMC samples and to 120,000 templates for tissue samples. Clonality was calculated as one minus Pielou's evenness. To identify tissue-enriched TCRs, differential abundance testing was run on productive amino-acid clonotypes with a minimum total count of 5 and an alpha of 0.1. The Jaccard Index and the Morisita Overlap Index were used to measure how much the repertoires overlapped between compartments. GLIPH grouped TCR beta CDR3s together with public tetramer-defined viral CDR3s, and a viral motif had to include at least three viral sequences and show V-gene enrichment. Drawn from immuneACCESS, this table holds only the in-frame rearrangements with V and J called that TCRdb kept. Clones are partly lost; checked studies trace under half to an unresolved V gene and leave the rest unexplained. The V and J calls and the clone size are those of that table, but D and trimming were determined from the DNA. Here the sample has about 43,000 clones; roughly 90% occur a single time. The biggest ten clones account for approximately 10% of the sample.

The sample consisted of PBMCs, taken before any cancer treatment. The receptor was isolated from a woman aged 35 to 70 with stage II lung adenocarcinoma. The chain is made from TRBV7-9 and TRBJ2-1; 7 middle bases align to TRBD1. CDR3 region: CASSPQGVGLLDNEQFF. The DNA sequence follows: TGTGCCAGCAGCCCGCAGGGGGTCGGGCTCTTGGACAATGAGCAGTTCTTC.